The sequence of this T cell receptor beta chain was determined in a study of cytomegalovirus exposure and HLA in healthy donors. The germline gives CDR1 LGHNA, CDR2 YNFKEQ. V shed 4 bases and J 7 bases; nucleotides not matched to a gene: 5. The CDR3 totals 14 residues. With 60 Vbeta and 13 Jbeta primers, the PCR was carried out. TCRdb keeps only in-frame clones here, not all; method: immunoSEQ multiplex PCR. The profile shows about 190,000 clones, roughly 12% of them singletons. Sequencing was done on a sample of PBMCs. This chain joins TRBV4-2 and TRBJ1-4; 8 nucleotides align to TRBD1. The clonotype was recovered from a man in his fifties or sixties in good health and CMV-seropositive. The CDR3 DNA sequence: TGTGCCAGCAGCCCTGGACAGGGATCTGAAAAACTGTTTTTT. Protein sequence: CASSPGQGSEKLFF.